This entry is about one TCR beta chain. The antigen is undetermined. The data were obtained in a study of cytomegalovirus exposure and HLA in healthy donors. General study points: Previously analyzed data showed that most TCR beta V segments were productive at a frequency of about 90% or about 30%. It was reported that TCR beta sequences correctly inferred the HLA-A and HLA-B alleles for most subjects. Some V segments, including TRBV6-2 and TRBV6-3, were excluded as indistinguishable.

The primer mix had 60 Vbeta and 13 Jbeta primers. TCRdb's table, derived via immunoSEQ multiplex PCR, lists solely in-frame clones and lacks some. The sample includes more than 110,000 clones, approximately 80% of them seen just once. CDR3 length: 14 residues. Germline CDR1 is WNHNN and CDR2 is SYGVQD (reference sequence). Trimming cost V 3 bases and J 3 bases, with 8 bases left between them. The sample was PBMCs. V and J are TRBV10-1 and TRBJ2-2; TRBD1 might be the D (5 bases). This TCR derives from a man aged 18-30 years in good health and CMV-seronegative. The CDR3 here is CASSDGRDTGELFF. CDR3 sequence (DNA): TGCGCCAGCAGTGACGGCAGGGACACCGGGGAGCTGTTTTTT.